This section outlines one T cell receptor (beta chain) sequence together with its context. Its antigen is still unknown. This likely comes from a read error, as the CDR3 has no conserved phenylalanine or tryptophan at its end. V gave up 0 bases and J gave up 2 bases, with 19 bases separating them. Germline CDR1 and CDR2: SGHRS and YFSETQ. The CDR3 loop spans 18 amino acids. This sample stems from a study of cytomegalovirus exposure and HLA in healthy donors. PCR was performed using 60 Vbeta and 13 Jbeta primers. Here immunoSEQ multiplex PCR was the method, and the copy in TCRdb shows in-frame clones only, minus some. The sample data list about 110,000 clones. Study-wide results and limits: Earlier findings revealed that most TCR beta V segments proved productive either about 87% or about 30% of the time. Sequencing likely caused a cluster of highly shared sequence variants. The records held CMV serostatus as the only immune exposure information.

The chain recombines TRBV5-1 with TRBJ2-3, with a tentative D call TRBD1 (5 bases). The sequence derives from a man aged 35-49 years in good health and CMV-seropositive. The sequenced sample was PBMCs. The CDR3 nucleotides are TGCGCCAGCAGCTTGGGTTCTCCAGGGTCAATCGACACAGATACGCAGTATTCT. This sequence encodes CASSLGSPGSIDTDTQYS.